The sequence of this T cell receptor (beta chain) was determined in a study of graft-versus-host responses after intestinal transplantation. Points from the study as a whole: Marrow from the recipient contained GvH clones, some of which had appeared first in ileum or blood.

As concerns this clone: Its matching antigen is unknown.

Profiling relied on immunoSEQ multiplex PCR, and the TCRdb table lists in-frame clones only, not all of them. The profile shows some 40,000 clones, just over 90% of them singletons. V gave up 6 bases and J gave up 3 bases, with 9 bases separating them. CDR1 is MNHEY and CDR2 is SVGAGI in the germline V gene. The CDR3 sequence is 13 residues long. The TCR originated in a human patient who received an intestinal transplant, so some T cells may come from the graft donor. The specimen was PBMCs, collected around 730 days after intestinal transplantation. This chain links TRBV6-5 with TRBJ1-3, with D tentatively TRBD1 (6 bases). This CDR3 is CASSWDNGNTIYF. DNA of the CDR3: TGTGCCAGCAGCTGGGACAATGGAAACACCATATATTTT.